This record covers a single TCR beta chain. The antigen is not known. Trimming cost V 5 bases and J 3 bases; bases outside gene matches: 11. Germline assignment: CDR1 MDHEN and CDR2 SYDVKM. This CDR3 has 16 residues. This entry belongs to a study of CD4 T cells in relation to SARS-CoV-2 and coronaviruses. Assay: immunoSEQ multiplex PCR; the TCRdb copy retains only in-frame clones and omits some. This sample has about 36,000 clones; about 80% occur once, and the top ten carry 2.8%. This TCR derives from an adult with COVID-19. V gene TRBV28 combines with J gene TRBJ2-3; TRBD1 matches at 7 bases. Sample: memory CD4+ T cells from PBMCs, cultured in vitro. CDR3 in amino acids: CASSTPGTANTDTQYF. CDR3 sequence (DNA): TGTGCCAGCAGTACACCCGGGACAGCGAATACAGATACGCAGTATTTT.